These 7 T cell receptor beta chains were sequenced from one sample in a study of Ad26.COV2.S vaccination and SARS-CoV-2 variants. Treatment described: around 19 received Ad26.COV2.S at low or high dose, single or two shots; 5 received placebo; per-sample allocation not given. Sample collection was performed on day 63 after the first vaccine or placebo injection. The method was immunoSEQ multiplex PCR; TCRdb's version includes in-frame clones alone and lacks a portion of them. The sample holds around 310,000 clones; 75% to 90% are singletons and the top ten take 4.5% to 5.5%. The source material was peripheral blood, sampled in a trial of Ad26.COV2.S vaccine versus placebo. The receptors here all came from a person aged 18-65 years who received the Ad26.COV2.S COVID-19 vaccine or a placebo.

The chain recombines TRBV12-3 or TRBV12-4 with TRBJ2-3; D gene uncertain. The CDR3 has 10 residues. Deletions cut 8 bases from V and 5 bases from J, with 5 bases between. The CDR3 bases are TGTGCCAGCGGCAAAGATACGCAGTATTTT. Protein product: CASGKDTQYF.

The rearrangement uses TRBV4-3 and TRBJ2-2; a possible D gene is TRBD1 (5 bases). Germline values: CDR1 LGHNA, CDR2 YSLEER. V gave up 4 bases and J gave up 6 bases, with 12 bases separating them. This CDR3 is built from 14 residues. CDR3 DNA sequence: TGCGCCAGCAGCCTGAAGGGGTTCCCCGGGGAGCTGTTTTTT. It specifies CASSLKGFPGELFF.

Only one count was recorded for this clone. The J gene is TRBJ2-2, the V gene TRBV7-7; D remains ambiguous. Germline CDR1 SSHAT, CDR2 FNYEAQ (reference sequence). The V end lost 5 bases, the J end lost 3 bases, and 13 bases lay between the germline ends. The CDR3 consists of 15 residues. The CDR3 here is CASSPMGSDTGELFF. CDR3 in DNA: TGTGCCAGCAGCCCAATGGGCTCGGACACCGGGGAGCTGTTTTTT. Together with reference TRBV7-7 and TRBJ2-2, the CDR3 gives the full variable domain: GAGVSQSPRYKVTKRGQDVTLRCDPISSHATLYWYQQALGQGPEFLTYFNYEAQPDKSGLPSDRFSAERPEGSISTLTIQRTEQRDSAMYRCASSPMGSDTGELFFGEGSRLTVL.

This clone was picked up a small number of times. The rearrangement joins TRBV18 to TRBJ2-7; 9 bases are shared with TRBD1. Losses at the gene ends were 4 bases for V and 4 bases for J; bases not matched to a gene: 2. Germline CDR1 KGHSH, CDR2 LQKENI. The CDR3 totals 13 residues. CDR3 DNA sequence: TGTGCCAGCTCACAGGGGACAGGGTACGAGCAGTACTTC. Amino acids: CASSQGTGYEQYF.

The CDR3 reads CASRQGAGMNTEAFF. The CDR3 nucleotides are TGTGCCAGCAGACAGGGCGCAGGTATGAACACTGAAGCTTTCTTT. The chain joins TRBV6-5 to TRBJ1-1; D perhaps matches TRBD1 (6 bases). Germline V gives CDR1 MNHEY, CDR2 SVGAGI. Trimming took off 6 bases at V and 0 bases at J, with 14 bases between the two ends. This CDR3 comprises 15 residues.

This clone was counted many times. The chain carries TRBV27 and TRBJ2-1; D is undetermined. Trimming pared 5 bases from V and 0 bases from J, leaving 11 bases between. The CDR3 loop spans 15 amino acids. The germline V gene encodes CDR1 MNHEY and CDR2 SMNVEV (reference sequence). CDR3 bases: TGTGCCAGCAGTGAAGTACGGCTCTCCTACAATGAGCAGTTCTTC. Protein product: CASSEVRLSYNEQFF.

This chain connects TRBV27 to TRBJ1-5, with 7 bases fitting TRBD1. CDR3 length equals 17 residues. CDR1 and CDR2 (germline): MNHEY, SMNVEV (reference sequence). Trimming cost V 6 bases and J 5 bases; bases outside gene matches: 16. The CDR3 sequence is CASRSFSRQGHYQPQHF. The DNA for the CDR3 is TGTGCCAGCAGATCCTTTTCGAGACAGGGTCACTATCAGCCCCAGCATTTT.